This TCR beta chain appears in the sequencing data of a study of cytomegalovirus exposure and HLA in healthy donors. PCR primers comprised 60 Vbeta and 13 Jbeta primers. Assay: immunoSEQ multiplex PCR; the TCRdb copy retains only in-frame clones and omits some. This table has approximately 200,000 clones, around 77% appearing once. This clone was observed a handful of times. The germline V and J ends were trimmed by 2 bases and 0 bases, with 11 bases remaining between them. Germline V gene lookup returns CDR1 MDHEN and CDR2 SYDVKM. This CDR3 is built from 16 residues. The sequenced sample was PBMCs. This clonotype was obtained from a woman between 18 and 30 years old in good health and CMV-seronegative. This sequence joins TRBV28 and TRBJ1-5, with a tentative D call TRBD1 (5 bases). CDR3 sequence: CASSLHRSNSNQPQHF. The CDR3 DNA reads TGTGCCAGCAGTTTACACAGGTCCAATAGCAATCAGCCCCAGCATTTT.